Listed below are T cell receptor beta chains from one sample, sequenced in a study of response to subunit inactivated influenza vaccine. TCRdb itself ran the RT-PCR reads through MiXCR, one entry per CDR3 protein. This table has around 850,000 distinct CDR3 sequences, about a fifth appearing once. Here the sequenced sample was PBMCs from blood, taken 5 days after vaccination. The receptors were gathered from a man over 45 who received an inactivated influenza vaccine. Each CDR3 is given with its conserved first and last residue. D genes are given only for firm matches. The listing skips clone size in some rows; elsewhere it reads once, few, many or a size class.

cdr3_length	clone_size	d_call	v_call	j_call	cdr3_aa	cdr3_nt
15	few	NA	TRBV28	TRBJ2-4	CASSFTQADKNIQYF	TGTGCCAGCAGTTTCACACAGGCGGACAAAAACATTCAGTACTTC
16	NA	NA	TRBV5-1	TRBJ2-1	CASSFGASVGSNEQFF	TGCGCCAGCAGCTTCGGAGCTTCGGTGGGGTCCAATGAGCAGTTCTTC
16	NA	TRBD1	TRBV20-1	TRBJ2-7	CSARKPAGTAAYEQYF	TGCAGTGCTAGAAAACCCGCCGGGACAGCGGCCTACGAGCAGTACTTC
15	few	TRBD1	TRBV28	TRBJ2-7	CASSPTGTGENEQYF	TGTGCCAGCAGCCCTACCGGGACAGGAGAAAACGAGCAGTACTTC
19	once	NA	TRBV19	TRBJ2-5	CASSIGRSAATLFQETQYF	TGTGCCAGTAGTATAGGAAGGTCAGCGGCCACATTATTCCAAGAGACCCAGTACTTC
13	few	NA	TRBV6-2/TRBV6-3	TRBJ1-5	CASSRGYDQPQHF	TGTGCCAGCAGCAGGGGTTACGATCAGCCCCAGCATTTT
15	NA	NA	TRBV7-9	TRBJ2-2	CASSGGRSISGELFF	TGTGCCAGCAGCGGCGGCAGGAGCATATCCGGGGAGCTGTTTTTT
13	NA	NA	TRBV2	TRBJ2-7	CASSPGGLFEQYF	TGTGCCAGCAGTCCGGGGGGCCTTTTCGAGCAGTACTTC
15	NA	TRBD1	TRBV6-1	TRBJ1-6	CASSGSGTGYSPLHF	TGTGCCAGCAGTGGATCCGGGACAGGGTATTCACCCCTCCACTTT
14	few	NA	TRBV2	TRBJ2-7	CASSETEVHYEQYF	TGTGCCAGCAGTGAAACCGAGGTCCACTACGAGCAGTACTTC
15	few	TRBD2	TRBV25-1	TRBJ2-3	CASGLTSGRTDTQYF	TGTGCCAGCGGCCTGACTAGCGGGAGGACAGATACGCAGTATTTT
14	many	NA	TRBV20-1	TRBJ1-1	CSARPLDPALGAFF	TGCAGTGCTAGACCTTTGGACCCGGCACTTGGAGCTTTCTTT
15	few	NA	TRBV20-1	TRBJ2-1	CSADPPGATYNEQFF	TGCAGTGCTGACCCGCCGGGGGCTACCTACAATGAGCAGTTCTTC
12	few	NA	TRBV2	TRBJ1-1	CASSHERTEAFF	TGTGCCAGCAGTCACGAAAGAACTGAAGCTTTCTTT
14	few	NA	TRBV3-1	TRBJ1-5	CASSRGRGTQPQHF	TGTGCCAGCAGCCGAGGGAGAGGGACTCAGCCCCAGCATTTT
13	many	NA	TRBV12-3/TRBV12-4	TRBJ2-3	CASTLRRGDTQYF	TGTGCCAGCACTCTAAGGAGGGGAGATACGCAGTATTTT
17	NA	TRBD1	TRBV20-1	TRBJ2-7	CSARDAPAGGLYYEQYF	TGCAGTGCTAGAGACGCGCCCGCAGGGGGCCTGTACTACGAGCAGTACTTC
13	few	TRBD1	TRBV29-1	TRBJ1-2	CSAGQGGFYGYTF	TGCAGCGCCGGACAGGGGGGGTTCTATGGCTACACCTTC
9	NA	NA	TRBV12-5	TRBJ2-1	CAVPNEQFF	TGTGCTGTTCCAAATGAGCAGTTCTTC
11	NA	TRBD1	TRBV7-9	TRBJ2-1	CASSYEQGEFF	TGTGCCAGCAGCTATGAGCAGGGGGAGTTCTTC
13	NA	TRBD1	TRBV20-1	TRBJ2-7	CSVRDRASYEQYF	TGCAGTGTTAGGGACAGGGCCTCCTACGAGCAGTACTTC
14	few	NA	TRBV20-1	TRBJ2-1	CSARAQGRGNEQFF	TGCAGTGCTAGAGCCCAGGGTCGGGGCAATGAGCAGTTCTTC
15	NA	NA	TRBV12-3/TRBV12-4	TRBJ2-2	CASSLDYRTTGELFF	TGTGCCAGCAGTTTAGATTACAGGACAACCGGGGAGCTGTTTTTT
14	many	NA	TRBV5-1	TRBJ2-3	CASSLGAKPDTQYF	TGCGCCAGCAGCTTGGGGGCAAAACCGGATACGCAGTATTTT